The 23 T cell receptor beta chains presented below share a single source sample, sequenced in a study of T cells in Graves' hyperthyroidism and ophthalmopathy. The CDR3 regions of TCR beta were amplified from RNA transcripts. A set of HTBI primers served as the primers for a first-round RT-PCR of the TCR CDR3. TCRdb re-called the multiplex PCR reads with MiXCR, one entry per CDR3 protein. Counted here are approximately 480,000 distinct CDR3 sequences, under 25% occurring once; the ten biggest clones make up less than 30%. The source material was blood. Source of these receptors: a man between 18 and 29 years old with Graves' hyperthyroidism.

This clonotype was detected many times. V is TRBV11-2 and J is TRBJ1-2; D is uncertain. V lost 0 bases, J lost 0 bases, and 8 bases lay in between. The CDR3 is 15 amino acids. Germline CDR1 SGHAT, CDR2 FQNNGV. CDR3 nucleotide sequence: TGTGCCAGCAGCTTAGACGGAGCTGCTAACTATGGCTACACCTTC. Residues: CASSLDGAANYGYTF.

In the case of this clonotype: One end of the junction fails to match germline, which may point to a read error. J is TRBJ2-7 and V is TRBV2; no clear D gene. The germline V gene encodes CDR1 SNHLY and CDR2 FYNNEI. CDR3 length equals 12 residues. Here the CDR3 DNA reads TGTTCCAGCTCGCTATGGTCAGCCGAGCAGTACTTC. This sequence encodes CSSSLWSAEQYF.

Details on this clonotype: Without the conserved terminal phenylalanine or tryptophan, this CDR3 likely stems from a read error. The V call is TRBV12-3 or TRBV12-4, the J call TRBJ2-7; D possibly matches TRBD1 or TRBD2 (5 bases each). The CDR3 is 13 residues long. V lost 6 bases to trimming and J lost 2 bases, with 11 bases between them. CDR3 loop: CASRPQGAYEQYY. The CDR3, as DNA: TGTGCCAGCAGACCCCAGGGAGCCTACGAGCAGTACTAC.

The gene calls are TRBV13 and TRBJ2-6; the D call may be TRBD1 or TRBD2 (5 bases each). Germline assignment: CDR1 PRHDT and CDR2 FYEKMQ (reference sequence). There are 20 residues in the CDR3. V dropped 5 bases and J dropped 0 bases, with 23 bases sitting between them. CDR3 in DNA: TGTGCCAGCAGCAAACACCACGGGGCCAGGACCCGCTCTGGGGCCAACGTCCTGACTTTC. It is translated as CASSKHHGARTRSGANVLTF.

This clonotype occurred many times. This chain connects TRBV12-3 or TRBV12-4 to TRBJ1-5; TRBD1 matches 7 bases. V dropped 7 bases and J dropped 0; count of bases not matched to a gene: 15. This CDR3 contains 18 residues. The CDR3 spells CASTHSGTATHSNQPQHF. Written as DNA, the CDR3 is TGTGCCAGCACTCACTCCGGGACAGCAACTCATAGCAATCAGCCCCAGCATTTT.

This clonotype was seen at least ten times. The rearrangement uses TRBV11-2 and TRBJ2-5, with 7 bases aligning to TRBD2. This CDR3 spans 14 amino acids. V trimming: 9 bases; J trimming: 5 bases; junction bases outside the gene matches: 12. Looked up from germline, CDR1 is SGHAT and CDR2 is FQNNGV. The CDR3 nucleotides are TGTGCCAGTACCTTAAGCGGGGCCGGGGAGACCCAGTACTTC. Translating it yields CASTLSGAGETQYF. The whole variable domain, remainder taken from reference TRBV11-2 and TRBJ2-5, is EAGVAQSPRYKIIEKRQSVAFWCNPISGHATLYWYQQILGQGPKLLIQFQNNGVVDDSQLPKDRFSAERLKGVDSTLKIQPAKLEDSAVYLCASTLSGAGETQYFGPGTRLLVL.

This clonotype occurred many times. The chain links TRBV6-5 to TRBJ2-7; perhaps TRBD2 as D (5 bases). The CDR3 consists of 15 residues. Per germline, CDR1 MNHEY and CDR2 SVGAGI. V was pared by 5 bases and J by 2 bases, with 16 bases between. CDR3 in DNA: TGTGCCAGCAGTCCCGAGGGTCCGAGCCCCTACGAGCAGTACTTC. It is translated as CASSPEGPSPYEQYF.

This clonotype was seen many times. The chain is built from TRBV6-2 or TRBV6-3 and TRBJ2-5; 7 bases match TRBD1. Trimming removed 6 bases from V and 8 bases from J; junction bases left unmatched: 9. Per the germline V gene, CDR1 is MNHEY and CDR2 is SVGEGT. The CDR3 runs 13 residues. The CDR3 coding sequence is TGTGCCAGCAGCCGCGAAGCAGGGGGTACCCAGTACTTC. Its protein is CASSREAGGTQYF.

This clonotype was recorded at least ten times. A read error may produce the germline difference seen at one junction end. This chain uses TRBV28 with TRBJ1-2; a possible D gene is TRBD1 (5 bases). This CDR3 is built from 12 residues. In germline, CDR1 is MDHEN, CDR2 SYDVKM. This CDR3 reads CANSQRQNGYTF. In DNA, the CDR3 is TGTGCCAACAGTCAACGACAGAATGGCTACACCTTC.

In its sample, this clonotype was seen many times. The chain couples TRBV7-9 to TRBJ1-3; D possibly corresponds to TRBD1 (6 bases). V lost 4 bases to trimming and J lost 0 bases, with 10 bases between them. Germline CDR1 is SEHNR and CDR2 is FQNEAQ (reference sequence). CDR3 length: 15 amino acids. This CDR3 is CASSWGTSSGNTIYF. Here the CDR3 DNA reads TGTGCCAGCAGCTGGGGGACATCCTCTGGAAACACCATATATTTT.

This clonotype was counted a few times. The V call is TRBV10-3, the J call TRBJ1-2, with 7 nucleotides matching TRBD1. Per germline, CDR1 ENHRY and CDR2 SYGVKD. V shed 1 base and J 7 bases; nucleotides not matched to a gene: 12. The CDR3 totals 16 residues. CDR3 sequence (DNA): TGTGCCATCAGTGAGTTCCCAGGGGGGATAGATGCTGGCTACACCTTC. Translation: CAISEFPGGIDAGYTF.

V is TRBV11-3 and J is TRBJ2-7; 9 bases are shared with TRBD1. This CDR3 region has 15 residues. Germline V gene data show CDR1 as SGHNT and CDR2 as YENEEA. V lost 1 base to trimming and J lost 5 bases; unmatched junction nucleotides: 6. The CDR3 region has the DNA TGTGCCAGCAGCTTAGGGGACAGGGTTATCCACGAGCAGTACTTC. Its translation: CASSLGDRVIHEQYF.

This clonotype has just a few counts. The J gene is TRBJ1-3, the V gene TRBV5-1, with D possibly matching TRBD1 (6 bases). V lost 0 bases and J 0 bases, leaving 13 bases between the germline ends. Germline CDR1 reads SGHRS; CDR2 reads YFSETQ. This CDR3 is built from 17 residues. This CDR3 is CASSLGAGVSSGNTIYF. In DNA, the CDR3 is TGCGCCAGCAGCTTGGGGGCAGGGGTGAGCTCTGGAAACACCATATATTTT.

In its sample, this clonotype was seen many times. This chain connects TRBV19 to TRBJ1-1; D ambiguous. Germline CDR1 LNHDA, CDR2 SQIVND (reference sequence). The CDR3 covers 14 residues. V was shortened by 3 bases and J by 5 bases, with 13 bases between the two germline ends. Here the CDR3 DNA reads TGTGCCAGTAGTATTCCGGGTTATGGGACTGAAGCTTTCTTT. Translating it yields CASSIPGYGTEAFF.

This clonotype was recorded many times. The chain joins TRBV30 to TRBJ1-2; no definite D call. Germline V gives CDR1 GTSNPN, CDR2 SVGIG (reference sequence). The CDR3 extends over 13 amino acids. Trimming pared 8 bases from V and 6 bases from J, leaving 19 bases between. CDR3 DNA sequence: TGTGCCACGACGGACGGGGAAAACGATGGCTACACCTTC. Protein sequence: CATTDGENDGYTF. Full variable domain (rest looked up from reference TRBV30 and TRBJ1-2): SQTIHQWPATLVQPVGSPLSLECTVEGTSNPNLYWYRQAAGRGLQLLFYSVGIGQISSEVPQNLSASRPQDRQFILSSKKLLLSDSGFYLCATTDGENDGYTFGSGTRLTVV.

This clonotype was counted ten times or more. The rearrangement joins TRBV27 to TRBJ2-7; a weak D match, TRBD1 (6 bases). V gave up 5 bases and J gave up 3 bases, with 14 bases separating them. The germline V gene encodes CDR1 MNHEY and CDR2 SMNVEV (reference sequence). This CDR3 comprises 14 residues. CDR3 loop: CASSPGTTIYEQYF. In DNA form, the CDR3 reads TGTGCCAGCAGTCCCGGGACAACGATCTACGAGCAGTACTTC.

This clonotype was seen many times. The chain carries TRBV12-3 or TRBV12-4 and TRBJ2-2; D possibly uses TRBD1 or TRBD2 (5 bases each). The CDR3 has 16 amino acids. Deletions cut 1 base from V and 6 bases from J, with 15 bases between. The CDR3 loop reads CASSLEGRGLAGELFF. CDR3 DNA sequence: TGTGCCAGCAGTTTAGAGGGACGTGGGCTGGCCGGGGAGCTGTTTTTT.

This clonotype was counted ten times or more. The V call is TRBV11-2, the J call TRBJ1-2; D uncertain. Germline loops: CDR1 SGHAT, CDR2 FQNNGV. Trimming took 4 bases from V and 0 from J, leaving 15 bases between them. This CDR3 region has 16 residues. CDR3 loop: CASSSLGRRTNYGYTF. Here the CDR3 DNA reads TGTGCCAGCAGCTCCCTCGGCAGGCGTACTAACTATGGCTACACCTTC.

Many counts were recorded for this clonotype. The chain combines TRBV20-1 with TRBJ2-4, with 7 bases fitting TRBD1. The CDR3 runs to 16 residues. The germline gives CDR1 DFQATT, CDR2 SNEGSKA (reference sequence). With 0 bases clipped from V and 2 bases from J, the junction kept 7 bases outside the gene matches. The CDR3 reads CSAREQGWKSKNIQYF. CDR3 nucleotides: TGCAGTGCTAGAGAACAGGGGTGGAAGTCCAAAAACATTCAGTACTTC.

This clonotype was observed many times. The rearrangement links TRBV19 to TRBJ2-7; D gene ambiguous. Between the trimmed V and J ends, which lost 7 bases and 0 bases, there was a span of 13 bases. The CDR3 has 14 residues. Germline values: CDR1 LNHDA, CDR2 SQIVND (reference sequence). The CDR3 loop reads CASTRTVNSYEQYF. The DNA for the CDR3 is TGTGCCAGTACCCGGACGGTTAACTCCTACGAGCAGTACTTC.

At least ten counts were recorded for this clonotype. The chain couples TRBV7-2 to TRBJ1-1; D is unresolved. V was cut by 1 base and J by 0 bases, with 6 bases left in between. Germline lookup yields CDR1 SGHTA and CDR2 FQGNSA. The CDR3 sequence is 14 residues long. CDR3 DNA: TGTGCCAGCAGCTTAGAAAGGGTGAACACTGAAGCTTTCTTT. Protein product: CASSLERVNTEAFF.

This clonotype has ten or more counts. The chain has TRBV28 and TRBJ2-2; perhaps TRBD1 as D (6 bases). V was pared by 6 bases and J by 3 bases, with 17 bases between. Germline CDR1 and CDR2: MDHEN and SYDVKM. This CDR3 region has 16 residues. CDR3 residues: CASSPPGASDTGELFF. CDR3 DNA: TGTGCCAGCAGCCCCCCAGGGGCTTCGGACACCGGGGAGCTGTTTTTT. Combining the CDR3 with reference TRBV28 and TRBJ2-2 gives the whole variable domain DVKVTQSSRYLVKRTGEKVFLECVQDMDHENMFWYRQDPGLGLRLIYFSYDVKMKEKGDIPEGYSVSREKKERFSLILESASTNQTSMYLCASSPPGASDTGELFFGEGSRLTVL.

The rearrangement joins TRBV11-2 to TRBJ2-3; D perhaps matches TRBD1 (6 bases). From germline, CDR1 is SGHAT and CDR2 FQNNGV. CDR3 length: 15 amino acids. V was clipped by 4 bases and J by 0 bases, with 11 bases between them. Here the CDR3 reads CASSSDRSSTDTQYF. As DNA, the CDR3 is TGTGCCAGCAGCTCAGACAGGAGTAGCACAGATACGCAGTATTTT.